The T cell receptor (beta chain) described here comes from a study of memory CD4+ T cells and cytomegalovirus serostatus. Study at large: Donors were healthy Belgian adults, several CMV seropositive and about two dozen seronegative.

Using immunoSEQ multiplex PCR, the repertoire was profiled, and TCRdb retains in-frame clones only, with some absent. The data show 27,000 or so clones, under 85% seen once. As regards this clone: The antigen is undetermined.

V dropped 0 bases and J dropped 5; count of bases not matched to a gene: 6. Germline V lookup: CDR1 SGHAT, CDR2 FQNNGV. CDR3 length: 15 residues. Study-wide points: CD4+ memory repertoires contained about 40% of the roughly 160 reported CMV TCRbeta sequences.

Single viable CD3+CD4+CD8-CD45RO+ cells were sorted as the memory CD4+ T cells. CMV serostatus came from serum IgG against pp150, pp28, p38, p52. The J gene is TRBJ2-5, the V gene TRBV11-2, with TRBD1 identical over 7 bases. This receptor was identified in an adult in good health and CMV-seronegative. Material for sequencing was memory CD4+ T cells from blood. The CDR3 loop reads CASSLERGRGETQYF. For the CDR3, the DNA is TGTGCCAGCAGCTTAGAAAGGGGGCGTGGGGAGACCCAGTACTTC.